These T cell receptor beta chains were read from a single sample in a study of technical replicates of blood from a handful of donors. Here immunoSEQ multiplex PCR was the method, and the copy in TCRdb shows in-frame clones only, minus some. The data show 70,000 or so clones, almost 99% seen once. Sequenced material: T cells isolated from PBMCs. Receptors were obtained from a human donor in good health. Both conserved end residues are trimmed from each CDR3. Part of the rows lack a size; the others show once, few, many or a class for expanded clones.

v_gene	abundance	j_gene	CDR3aa
TRBV25-1	.	TRBJ2-7	ASSDLQGFYEQY
TRBV20-1	once	TRBJ1-2	SARTERGYT
TRBV5-1	.	TRBJ1-3	ASSPTRGSGNTIY
TRBV25-1	.	TRBJ1-2	ASSDYLGGGGYT
TRBV4-1	.	TRBJ1-1	ASSQTGDLAF
TRBV28	.	TRBJ1-5	ASSPINFRDRVVGNQPQH
TRBV9	once	TRBJ1-4	ASSVAGGLDEKLF
TRBV6-1	.	TRBJ2-7	ASSRTGTYEQY
TRBV6-6	.	TRBJ2-1	ASSLLAGVDEQF
TRBV7-6	.	TRBJ1-1	ASSLTVEVTEAF
TRBV6-5	once	TRBJ1-1	ASSYAVTAGNTEAF
TRBV19	.	TRBJ2-1	ASSPGLAVYNEQF
TRBV19	.	TRBJ1-2	ASSPALRDYGYT
TRBV4-1	.	TRBJ2-1	ASSQESGRYEQF
TRBV30	.	TRBJ2-7	AWSEGENEQY
TRBV19	.	TRBJ1-2	ASSNPWAGEIYGYT
TRBV5-4	.	TRBJ2-3	ASSRSGGADTQY
TRBV29-1	.	TRBJ2-1	SVGFLGYNEQF
TRBV2	.	TRBJ2-1	ASSERGHEQF
TRBV18	.	TRBJ2-1	ASSPQASGTFNEQF
TRBV7-2	.	TRBJ2-7	ASSLTWDTYEQY
TRBV6-5	.	TRBJ1-4	ASSYSGQYNEKLF
TRBV14	.	TRBJ2-7	ASSQAIYEQY
TRBV25-1	.	TRBJ2-1	ASSEGGLAGAGNEQF
TRBV9	.	TRBJ2-2	ASSPRDRGVVTGELF
TRBV9	.	TRBJ2-5	ASSEMGLLETQY
TRBV9	.	TRBJ1-1	ASSVGFSTEAF
TRBV9	.	TRBJ1-1	ASSVVGGAKAEAF
TRBV6-5	.	TRBJ1-1	ASSYREGNTEAF
TRBV9	.	TRBJ2-5	ASSVPSGQAETQY
TRBV7-9	.	TRBJ1-2	ASSLTVGGESNYGYT
TRBV7-9	.	TRBJ2-7	ASSPRTGGEYEQY
TRBV10-3	.	TRBJ1-1	AIRGALSFNTEAF
TRBV5-6	once	TRBJ2-4	ASSLGLGLDIQY
TRBV7-9	.	TRBJ2-5	ASSLDRGPVEETQY
TRBV27	.	TRBJ1-1	ASSSGQRTVTEAF
TRBV6-1	.	TRBJ2-7	ASSERLGTSDEQY
TRBV9	.	TRBJ2-1	ASSVAGNEQF
TRBV28	.	TRBJ1-4	ASRRSGGLF
TRBV29-1	once	TRBJ1-2	SVEISRYGYT
TRBV19	.	TRBJ2-1	ASEAGEGLNEQF
TRBV27	.	TRBJ2-7	ASSLSSTSGTGKY
TRBV10-3	.	TRBJ2-2	AISEAYSAGELF